Shown below are 32 T cell receptor beta chains from a single sample sequenced in a study of a mutant IDH1 vaccine in newly diagnosed glioma (dated by TCRdb to the early 2020s). Library preparation employed the immunoSEQ multiplex PCR assay. TCRdb retrieved this table from immuneACCESS and kept in-frame rearrangements only. Not all clones are present; in checked studies, unresolved V genes account for under half, and no reason is known for the remainder. The sample table holds tens of thousands of clones, of which 80% to 90% were seen once. The ten largest clones take up approximately 8.1% of the sample. The antigens of these receptors remain unknown. This specimen's time point label, per the study, means: week 23, last vaccination. Each vaccine dose, consisting of 300 ug of a 20-mer mutant IDH1 peptide in Montanide, was administered subcutaneously with topical imiquimod. The sample in question was PBMCs, obtained from a glioma patient whose treatment included an IDH1 peptide vaccine. The receptors derive from a woman in her thirties or forties with glioma. Some clones in this sample may be carry-over from other donors' samples.

The chain has TRBV27 and TRBJ2-1; 10 bases are a match to TRBD2. The CDR3 extends over 16 amino acids. V dropped 1 base and J dropped 4; count of bases not matched to a gene: 4. Germline CDR1 MNHEY, CDR2 SMNVEV (reference sequence). The CDR3 nucleotides are TGTGCCAGCAGTTTATTAGCGGGGGGCCGATACAATGAGCAGTTCTTC. It yields the protein CASSLLAGGRYNEQFF.

The gene calls are TRBV19 and TRBJ1-3, with D possibly being TRBD1 (6 bases). Trimming removed 0 bases from V and 0 bases from J, with 18 bases in between. Per the germline V gene, CDR1 is LNHDA and CDR2 is SQIVND (reference sequence). CDR3 size: 19 residues. In DNA, the CDR3 is TGTGCCAGTAGTATAGATCTGGGGGCAGGGCGCATCTCTGGAAACACCATATATTTT. This codes for CASSIDLGAGRISGNTIYF. Supplemented by reference TRBV19 and TRBJ1-3, the full variable domain reads DGGITQSPKYLFRKEGQNVTLSCEQNLNHDAMYWYRQDPGQGLRLIYYSQIVNDFQKGDIAEGYSVSREKKESFPLTVTSAQKNPTAFYLCASSIDLGAGRISGNTIYFGEGSWLTVV.

J is TRBJ2-1 and V is TRBV5-1; tentative D call: TRBD2 (6 bases). V shed 7 bases and J shed 8 bases, with 16 bases lying between them. CDR3 length: 13 residues. Looked up from germline, CDR1 is SGHRS and CDR2 is YFSETQ. DNA for the CDR3: TGCGCCAGCTCGGGACTGAGAGGGGATGAGCAGTTCTTC. Its protein is CASSGLRGDEQFF.

The chain is built from TRBV30 and TRBJ1-3; D is uncertain. From germline, CDR1 is GTSNPN and CDR2 SVGIG (reference sequence). The length of the CDR3 is 13 residues. CDR3 sequence: CAKAVSSGNTIYF. CDR3 nucleotides: TGTGCTAAAGCCGTCTCCTCTGGAAACACCATATATTTT. The full variable domain, with the rest looked up from reference TRBV30 and TRBJ1-3, is SQTIHQWPATLVQPVGSPLSLECTVEGTSNPNLYWYRQAAGRGLQLLFYSVGIGQISSEVPQNLSASRPQDRQFILSSKKLLLSDSGFYLCAKAVSSGNTIYFGEGSWLTVV.

A remark on this clone: The junction does not match germline at one end; this may be a read error. The genes are TRBV9 and TRBJ2-7; D not certain. Germline CDR1 reads SGDLS; CDR2 reads YYNGEE. The CDR3 covers 9 residues. The CDR3 DNA reads as TGTGCCAGCAGCGTAGCTGGCGTCTTC. Amino acid sequence: CASSVAGVF.

The chain has TRBV25-1 and TRBJ1-4; 8 nucleotides agree with TRBD1. Germline V gene sequence: CDR1 MGHDK, CDR2 SYGVNS. CDR3 length: 15 amino acids. The ends lost 3 bases at V and 8 bases at J; junction bases unmatched: 8. The DNA for the CDR3 is TGTGCCAGCAGTGATCCAGACAGGGGAGGAGAAAAACTGTTTTTT. Translation: CASSDPDRGGEKLFF.

The chain couples TRBV5-1 to TRBJ2-3, with a tentative D call TRBD2 (6 bases). CDR3 size: 16 residues. V was pared by 0 bases and J by 0 bases, with 11 bases between. Looked up from germline, CDR1 is SGHRS and CDR2 is YFSETQ. The CDR3 here is CASSLVLGGSTDTQYF. The DNA for the CDR3 is TGCGCCAGCAGCTTGGTCCTCGGGGGAAGCACAGATACGCAGTATTTT.

This clone was counted only a few times. The chain carries TRBV10-3 and TRBJ1-1; D gene ambiguous. Trimming removed 2 bases at V and 6 bases at J, with 10 bases between. CDR1 and CDR2 (germline): ENHRY, SYGVKD. There are 13 residues in the CDR3. The CDR3 DNA is TGTGCCATCAGTGAGAGAATACGGTCTGAAGCTTTCTTT. Its translation: CAISERIRSEAFF.

The chain recombines TRBV7-9 with TRBJ1-2, with D possibly TRBD1 on 6 matching bases. Germline V gene data show CDR1 as SEHNR and CDR2 as FQNEAQ (reference sequence). The CDR3 sequence is 14 residues long. The V gene lost 1 base and the J gene lost 3 bases, with 9 bases spanning the gap. The CDR3 sequence is CASSLDGGYYGYTF. DNA for the CDR3: TGTGCCAGCAGCTTAGATGGGGGCTACTATGGCTACACCTTC.

This chain joins TRBV7-6 and TRBJ1-6, with D possibly being TRBD1 (6 bases). V was shortened by 5 bases and J by 3 bases, with 11 bases between the two germline ends. The CDR3 extends over 15 amino acids. Germline assignment: CDR1 SGHVS and CDR2 FNYEAQ. The CDR3 loop reads CASSAWTDYNSPLHF. Written as DNA, the CDR3 is TGTGCCAGCAGCGCCTGGACAGACTATAATTCACCCCTCCACTTT.

This rearrangement joins TRBV27 to TRBJ2-5; the match to TRBD2 covers 8 bases. V shed 1 base and J 4 bases; nucleotides not matched to a gene: 8. The CDR3 sequence is 16 residues long. Germline lookup yields CDR1 MNHEY and CDR2 SMNVEV (reference sequence). The CDR3 coding sequence is TGTGCCAGCAGTTTATGGAGCGGGGGCCCCCCAGAGACCCAGTACTTC. Translation: CASSLWSGGPPETQYF.

J is TRBJ1-1 and V is TRBV5-1, with a tentative D call TRBD1 (6 bases). Trimming took 5 bases from V and 2 from J, leaving 13 bases between them. The CDR3 is 14 residues long. Germline V gene data show CDR1 as SGHRS and CDR2 as YFSETQ. Written as DNA, the CDR3 is TGCGCCAGCAGGCCGGGACACCTTAACACTGAAGCTTTCTTT. Translating gives CASRPGHLNTEAFF.

This rearrangement joins TRBV5-6 to TRBJ2-1; TRBD2 agrees at 8 bases. The CDR3 extends over 18 amino acids. After removal of 3 bases from V and 6 bases from J, the junction contained 17 bases not matched to a gene. Germline CDR1 reads SGHDT; CDR2 reads YYEEEE. The DNA of the CDR3 is TGTGCCAGCAGCTCGGGACTAGTCAAGTCACAGCCGCGCAATGAGCAGTTCTTC. Protein: CASSSGLVKSQPRNEQFF.

The count of this clone is one. This chain uses TRBV7-2 with TRBJ2-7; D might be TRBD2 (6 bases). The CDR3 covers 16 residues. The germline V and J ends were trimmed by 7 bases and 0 bases, with 19 bases remaining between them. In germline, CDR1 is SGHTA, CDR2 FQGNSA. The CDR3 nucleotides read TGTGCCAGCAACCCAGGTCCTAGCGCCCCCTCCTACGAGCAGTACTTC. It translates to CASNPGPSAPSYEQYF.

This sequence joins TRBV11-1 and TRBJ2-2; no firm D call. With 7 bases removed from V and 5 bases from J, the gap between germline ends came to 20 bases. This CDR3 contains 16 residues. Germline CDR1 SGHAT, CDR2 FQDESV (reference sequence). The CDR3 loop is CASTEPGVSVTGELFF. Written as DNA, the CDR3 is TGTGCCAGCACCGAACCTGGAGTGAGCGTTACCGGGGAGCTGTTTTTT.

V and J are TRBV11-2 and TRBJ1-1; D is undetermined. Germline loops: CDR1 SGHAT, CDR2 FQNNGV. The V end was cut by 0 bases, the J end by 2 bases, with 13 bases between. CDR3 length equals 16 residues. CDR3 sequence (DNA): TGTGCCAGCAGCTTAGATCGGGCAGCCAGCAACACTGAAGCTTTCTTT. It yields the protein CASSLDRAASNTEAFF. The variable domain in full, with the rest retrieved from reference TRBV11-2 and TRBJ1-1, is EAGVAQSPRYKIIEKRQSVAFWCNPISGHATLYWYQQILGQGPKLLIQFQNNGVVDDSQLPKDRFSAERLKGVDSTLKIQPAKLEDSAVYLCASSLDRAASNTEAFFGQGTRLTVV.

This chain uses TRBV27 with TRBJ1-1; 10 nucleotides align to TRBD1. The germline V gene encodes CDR1 MNHEY and CDR2 SMNVEV (reference sequence). The CDR3 length is 15 residues. Germline trimming cut 6 bases from V and 7 bases from J; bases unmatched to any gene: 11. CDR3: CASRGHRQGAVEAFF. The DNA of the CDR3 is TGTGCCAGCAGAGGTCATCGACAGGGGGCTGTTGAAGCTTTCTTT.

The V call is TRBV5-5, the J call TRBJ1-6; 8 bases are a match to TRBD1. Germline V CDR1 and CDR2: SGHKS, YYEKEE (reference sequence). This CDR3 contains 16 residues. Unmatched junction bases numbered 6, after V lost 2 bases and J lost 5 bases. CDR3 coding DNA: TGTGCCAGCAGCTTTTATTTGGACAGGGATAATTCACCCCTCCACTTT. It translates to CASSFYLDRDNSPLHF.

The V and J genes are TRBV25-1 and TRBJ2-1; no clear D gene. The CDR3 is 14 residues long. Germline-derived CDR1 and CDR2 are MGHDK and SYGVNS. Deletions cut 6 bases from V and 3 bases from J, with 12 bases between. The CDR3 loop is CASSDRALYNEQFF. For the CDR3, the DNA is TGTGCCAGCAGCGACCGGGCCCTCTACAATGAGCAGTTCTTC.

The V gene is TRBV5-4, the J gene TRBJ2-3; D is unclear. In germline, CDR1 is SGHNT, CDR2 YYREEE (reference sequence). Trimming stripped 1 base from V and 11 bases from J, with 8 bases between. The CDR3 covers 11 residues. This CDR3 reads CASSLIGEQYF. The CDR3 nucleotides read TGTGCCAGCAGCTTGATCGGCGAGCAGTATTTT.

This chain uses TRBV29-1 with TRBJ1-4; D remains unclear. The V end lost 6 bases, the J end lost 2 bases, and 13 bases lay between the germline ends. This CDR3 spans 14 amino acids. Germline-derived CDR1 and CDR2 are SQVTM and ANQGSEA. The chain's CDR3 is CSVGTGNTNEKLFF. The CDR3 DNA reads TGCAGCGTCGGAACCGGGAATACTAATGAAAAACTGTTTTTT.

In nucleotides, the CDR3 is TGTGCCACCAGCAGATTAAGACAGCCCGGGCGGACCCAGTACTTC. Protein product: CATSRLRQPGRTQYF. The chain joins TRBV15 to TRBJ2-5, with D possibly matching TRBD1 (5 bases). The CDR3 loop spans 15 amino acids. Germline CDR1 is LNHNV and CDR2 is YYDKDF (reference sequence). Trimming shortened V by 2 bases and J by 7 bases, and 17 bases separated the two germline ends.

The V gene is TRBV18, the J gene TRBJ1-4; TRBD1 matches 7 bases. J was trimmed by 5 bases and V by 0 bases; bases with no gene match: 3. CDR1 is KGHSH and CDR2 is LQKENI in the germline V gene. The CDR3 is 15 residues long. The CDR3: CASSPPSRGNEKLFF. CDR3 coding DNA: TGTGCCAGCTCACCACCATCCAGGGGGAATGAAAAACTGTTTTTT.

This clone was counted only a few times. The gene calls are TRBV14 and TRBJ1-1, with unresolved D. Germline V gives CDR1 SGHDN, CDR2 FVKESK. This CDR3 is built from 14 residues. V lost 4 bases to trimming and J lost 5 bases, with 14 bases between them. The CDR3 reads CASSLGLGGTEAFF. Written as DNA, the CDR3 is TGTGCCAGCAGCCTAGGACTTGGAGGGACTGAAGCTTTCTTT.

The chain uses TRBV14 and TRBJ1-2, with TRBD1 matching over 9 bases. With V trimmed by 1 base and J by 5 bases, 2 bases remained unmatched. The CDR3 spans 14 residues. Germline loops: CDR1 SGHDN, CDR2 FVKESK. As DNA, the CDR3 is TGTGCCAGCAGCCAAGCGGGGACAGGGTATGGCTACACCTTC. This sequence encodes CASSQAGTGYGYTF.

The V gene is TRBV2, the J gene TRBJ1-1; D unresolved. In germline, CDR1 is SNHLY, CDR2 FYNNEI. The length of the CDR3 is 13 residues. V was clipped by 6 bases and J by 1 base, with 9 bases between them. CDR3 loop: CASRYIGNTEAFF. In DNA form, the CDR3 reads TGTGCCAGCAGATACATAGGGAACACTGAAGCTTTCTTT.

The V call is TRBV7-2, the J call TRBJ1-4, with D maybe TRBD1 (6 bases). V lost 6 bases and J lost 8, with 16 bases in between. The CDR3 has 14 amino acids. Germline-derived CDR1 and CDR2 are SGHTA and FQGNSA. The CDR3 sequence is CASSSPQGGEKLFF. The CDR3 nucleotides read TGTGCCAGCAGTAGCCCACAGGGAGGGGAAAAACTGTTTTTT.

This chain joins TRBV7-9 and TRBJ2-5, with D uncertain. Trimming took 5 bases from V and 4 from J, leaving 11 bases between them. Germline V gene data show CDR1 as SEHNR and CDR2 as FQNEAQ (reference sequence). This CDR3 comprises 13 residues. This chain's CDR3 is CASSHGRLETQYF. For the CDR3, the DNA is TGTGCCAGCAGCCACGGACGACTAGAGACCCAGTACTTC. Based on the CDR3 plus reference TRBV7-9 and TRBJ2-5, the full variable domain is DTGVSQNPRHKITKRGQNVTFRCDPISEHNRLYWYRQTLGQGPEFLTYFQNEAQLEKSRLLSDRFSAERPKGSFSTLEIQRTEQGDSAMYLCASSHGRLETQYFGPGTRLLVL.

This clone was seen more than once but under ten times. The chain links TRBV30 to TRBJ1-1, with D perhaps matching TRBD1 (5 bases). V was shortened by 5 bases and J by 4 bases, with 20 bases between the two germline ends. Germline V gene lookup returns CDR1 GTSNPN and CDR2 SVGIG (reference sequence). The CDR3 spans 15 residues. The CDR3 here is CAWALRGRVLTEAFF. The DNA for the CDR3 is TGTGCCTGGGCCCTCCGAGGCAGGGTCCTCACTGAAGCTTTCTTT.

The rearrangement uses TRBV27 and TRBJ1-2; possibly TRBD1 for D (6 bases). Germline-derived CDR1 and CDR2 are MNHEY and SMNVEV (reference sequence). The CDR3 extends over 14 amino acids. Trimming left V 8 bases short and J 1 base short, with 14 bases between. CDR3 residues: CASAEGGFNYGYTF. The CDR3 bases are TGTGCCAGCGCCGAGGGGGGGTTTAACTATGGCTACACCTTC.

J is TRBJ2-3 and V is TRBV7-2; the match to TRBD1 covers 10 bases. The CDR3 is 17 residues long. V lost 4 bases and J lost 4; bases outside the gene matches: 11. Looked up from germline, CDR1 is SGHTA and CDR2 is FQGNSA. CDR3 DNA: TGTGCCAGCAGCTCCCTACGACAGGGGGCTAGGGCAGATACGCAGTATTTT. It codes for CASSSLRQGARADTQYF.

The chain has TRBV10-3 and TRBJ2-3; D tentatively reads TRBD1 or TRBD2 (6 bases each). Germline lookup yields CDR1 ENHRY and CDR2 SYGVKD. Trimming removed 6 bases at V and 2 bases at J, with 12 bases between. This CDR3 is built from 14 residues. Here the CDR3 reads CAIRGGQSTDTQYF. DNA for the CDR3: TGTGCCATCAGAGGGGGGCAGTCCACAGATACGCAGTATTTT.